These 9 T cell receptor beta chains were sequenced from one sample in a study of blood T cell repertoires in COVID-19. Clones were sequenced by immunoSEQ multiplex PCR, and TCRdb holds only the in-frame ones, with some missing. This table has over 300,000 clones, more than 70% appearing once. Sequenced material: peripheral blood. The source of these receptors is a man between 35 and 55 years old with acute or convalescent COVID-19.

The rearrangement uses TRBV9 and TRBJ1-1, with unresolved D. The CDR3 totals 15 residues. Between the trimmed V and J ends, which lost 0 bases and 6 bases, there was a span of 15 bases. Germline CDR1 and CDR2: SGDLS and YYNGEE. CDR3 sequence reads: CASSVDAGPQAEAFF. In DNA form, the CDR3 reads TGTGCCAGCAGCGTAGACGCCGGCCCCCAGGCTGAAGCTTTCTTT. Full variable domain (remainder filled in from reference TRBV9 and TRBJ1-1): DSGVTQTPKHLITATGQRVTLRCSPRSGDLSVYWYQQSLDQGLQFLIQYYNGEERAKGNILERFSAQQFPDLHSELNLSSLELGDSALYFCASSVDAGPQAEAFFGQGTRLTVV.

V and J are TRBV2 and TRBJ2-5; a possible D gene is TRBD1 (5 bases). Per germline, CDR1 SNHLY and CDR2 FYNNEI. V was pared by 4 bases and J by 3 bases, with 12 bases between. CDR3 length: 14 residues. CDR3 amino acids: CASSASGIEETQYF. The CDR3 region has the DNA TGTGCCAGCAGTGCTTCAGGGATCGAAGAGACCCAGTACTTC.

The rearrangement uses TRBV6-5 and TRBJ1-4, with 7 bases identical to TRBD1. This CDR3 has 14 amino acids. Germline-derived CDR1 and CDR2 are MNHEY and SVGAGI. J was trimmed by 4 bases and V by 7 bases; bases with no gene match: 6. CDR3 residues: CASKAGQYNEKLFF. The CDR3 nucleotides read TGTGCCAGCAAGGCGGGACAGTATAATGAAAAACTGTTTTTT.

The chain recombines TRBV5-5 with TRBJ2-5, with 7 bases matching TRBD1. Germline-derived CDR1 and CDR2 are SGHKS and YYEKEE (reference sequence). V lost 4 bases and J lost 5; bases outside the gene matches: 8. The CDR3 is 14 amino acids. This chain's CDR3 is CASSPRQGRETQYF. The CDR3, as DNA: TGTGCCAGCAGCCCAAGACAGGGACGGGAGACCCAGTACTTC.

CDR3 in DNA: TGTGCCAGCAGTTTTTTTAGGACAGGGGGCAACAGCGGGTATAAGAATGAGCAGTTCTTC. Translated: CASSFFRTGGNSGYKNEQFF. This chain uses TRBV27 with TRBJ2-1; 11 bases are shared with TRBD1. V gave up 3 bases and J gave up 7 bases; unmatched junction bases: 20. The CDR3 loop spans 20 amino acids. Germline CDR1 reads MNHEY; CDR2 reads SMNVEV (reference sequence).

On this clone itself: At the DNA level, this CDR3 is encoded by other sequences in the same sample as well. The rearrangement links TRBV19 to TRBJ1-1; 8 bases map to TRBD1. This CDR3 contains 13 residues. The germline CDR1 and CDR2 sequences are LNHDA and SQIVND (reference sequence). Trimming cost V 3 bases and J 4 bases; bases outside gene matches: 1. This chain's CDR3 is CASSIGQGTEAFF. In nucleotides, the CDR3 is TGTGCCAGTAGTATCGGACAGGGCACTGAAGCTTTCTTT.

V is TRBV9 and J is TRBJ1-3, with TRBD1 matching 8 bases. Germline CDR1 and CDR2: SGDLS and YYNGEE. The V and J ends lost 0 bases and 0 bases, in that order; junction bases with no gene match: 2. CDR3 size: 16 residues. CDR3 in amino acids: CASSVGTGTSGNTIYF. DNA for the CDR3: TGTGCCAGCAGCGTAGGGACAGGGACCTCTGGAAACACCATATATTTT. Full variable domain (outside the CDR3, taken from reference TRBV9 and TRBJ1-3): DSGVTQTPKHLITATGQRVTLRCSPRSGDLSVYWYQQSLDQGLQFLIQYYNGEERAKGNILERFSAQQFPDLHSELNLSSLELGDSALYFCASSVGTGTSGNTIYFGEGSWLTVV.

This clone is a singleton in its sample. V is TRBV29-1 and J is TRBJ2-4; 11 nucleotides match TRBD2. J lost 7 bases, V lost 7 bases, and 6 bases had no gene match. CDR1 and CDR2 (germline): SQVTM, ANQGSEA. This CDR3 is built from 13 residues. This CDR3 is CSARLAGRNIQYF. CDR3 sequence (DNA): TGCAGCGCCAGACTAGCGGGGAGGAACATTCAGTACTTC. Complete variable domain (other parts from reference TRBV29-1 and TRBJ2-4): SAVISQKPSRDICQRGTSLTIQCQVDSQVTMMFWYRQQPGQSLTLIATANQGSEATYESGFVIDKFPISRPNLTFSTLTVSNMSPEDSSIYLCSARLAGRNIQYFGAGTRLSVL.

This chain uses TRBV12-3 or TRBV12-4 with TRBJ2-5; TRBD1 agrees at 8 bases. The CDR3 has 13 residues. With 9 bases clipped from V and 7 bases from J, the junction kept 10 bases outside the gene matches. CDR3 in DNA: TGTGCCAGTATCGACAGGGGTGGAGGGACCCAGTACTTC. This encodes CASIDRGGGTQYF.